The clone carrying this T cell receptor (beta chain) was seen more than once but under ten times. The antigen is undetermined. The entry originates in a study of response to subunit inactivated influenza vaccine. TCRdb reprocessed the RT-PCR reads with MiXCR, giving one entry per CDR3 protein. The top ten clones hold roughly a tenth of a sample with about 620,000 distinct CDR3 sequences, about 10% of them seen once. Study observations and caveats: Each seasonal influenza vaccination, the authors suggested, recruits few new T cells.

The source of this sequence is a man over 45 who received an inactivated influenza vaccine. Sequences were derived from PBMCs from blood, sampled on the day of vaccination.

The CDR3 DNA sequence: TGTGCCAGCAGCTCCCAGACCGTCTCTGGAAACACCATATATTTT. Its translation is CASSSQTVSGNTIYF. The chain employs TRBV7-8 and TRBJ1-3; D gene uncertain. This CDR3 has 15 residues. CDR1 and CDR2 from the germline V gene are SGHVS and FQNEAQ. Trimming pared 4 bases from V and 0 bases from J, leaving 10 bases between.